This TCR gamma chain comes out of a study of gamma delta lymphoproliferative disorders and STAT genes. General study points: Gamma repertoires grouped patients separately from controls; delta repertoires showed no separation. Public or private status of leukemic clones needs confirmation. Vgamma9-JgammaP and Vdelta2-Ddelta3-Jdelta1 dominated major clones in indolent patients.

TCRdb re-called the multiplex PCR reads with CATT. This repertoire shows nearly 2,000 gamma-chain clones, 6% to 7.5% found once; its top ten account for over 60%. This clone ranks as medium-sized. No antigen is known for it. The same CDR3 arises from other DNA sequences in this sample as well. The germline CDR1 and CDR2 sequences are VENAVY and YDSYNSRV. The CDR3 contains 17 residues. The trim removed 3 bases at V and 3 bases at J, leaving 17 bases unmatched. PBMCs from patients and controls supplied the genomic DNA for sequencing. Patients were reclassified by 2017 WHO criteria for T-LGLL or HSTCL. The specimen sequenced was blood. The chain has TRGV8 and TRGJ1 or TRGJ2. No J gene was available from TCRdb, and it was assigned here by a germline match of the DNA. This clonotype was obtained from a human donor with gamma-delta T-cell large granular lymphocyte leukemia. CDR3 nucleotide sequence: TGTGCCACCTGGGATTGGATCCCCCCCCACTGTTATTATAAGAAACTCTTT. Protein sequence: CATWDWIPPHCYYKKLF.